One T cell receptor beta chain is described in this entry. The sample is drawn from a study of T cell changes during pregnancy in multiple sclerosis. TCRdb's table, derived via immunoSEQ multiplex PCR, lists solely in-frame clones and lacks some. In the table there are about 79,000 clones, roughly 93% of which are singletons. The receptor comes from a female donor in good health, enrolled as a control in a pregnancy study. The source material was peripheral blood, sampled in the second trimester of pregnancy.

The CDR3 is CATGGGPTEAFF. In DNA form, the CDR3 reads TGTGCCACTGGGGGGGGGCCCACTGAAGCTTTCTTT. This chain joins TRBV27 and TRBJ1-1, with D tentatively TRBD1 (6 bases). The germline V gene has CDR1 MNHEY and CDR2 SMNVEV (reference sequence). Trimming shortened V by 10 bases and J by 4 bases, and 13 bases separated the two germline ends. There are 12 residues in the CDR3.